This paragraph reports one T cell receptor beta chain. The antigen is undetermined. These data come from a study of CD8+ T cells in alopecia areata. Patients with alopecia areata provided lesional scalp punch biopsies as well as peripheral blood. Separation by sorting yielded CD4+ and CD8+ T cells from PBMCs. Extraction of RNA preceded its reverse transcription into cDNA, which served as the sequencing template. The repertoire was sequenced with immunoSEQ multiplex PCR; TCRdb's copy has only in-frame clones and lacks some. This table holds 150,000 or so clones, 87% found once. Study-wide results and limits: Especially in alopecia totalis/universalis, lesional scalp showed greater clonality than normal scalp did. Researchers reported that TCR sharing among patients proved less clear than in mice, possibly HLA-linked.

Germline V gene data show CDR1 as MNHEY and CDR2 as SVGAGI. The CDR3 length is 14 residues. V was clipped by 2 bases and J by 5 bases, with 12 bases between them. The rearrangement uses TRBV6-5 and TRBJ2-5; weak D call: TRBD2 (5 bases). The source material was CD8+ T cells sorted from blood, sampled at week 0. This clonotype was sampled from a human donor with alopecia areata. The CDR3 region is CASSYLLDRETQYF. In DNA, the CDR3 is TGTGCCAGCAGTTACCTACTAGATAGGGAGACCCAGTACTTC.